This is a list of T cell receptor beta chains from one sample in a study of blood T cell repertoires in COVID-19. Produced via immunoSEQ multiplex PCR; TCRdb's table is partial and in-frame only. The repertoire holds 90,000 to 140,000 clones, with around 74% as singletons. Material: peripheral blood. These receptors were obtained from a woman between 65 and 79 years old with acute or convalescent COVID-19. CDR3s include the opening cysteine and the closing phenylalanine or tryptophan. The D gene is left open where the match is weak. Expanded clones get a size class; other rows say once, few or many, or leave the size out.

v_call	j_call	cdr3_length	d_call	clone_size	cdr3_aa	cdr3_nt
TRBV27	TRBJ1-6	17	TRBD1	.	CASSYRDRGFPNSPLHF	TGTGCCAGCAGCTACCGGGACAGGGGTTTTCCTAATTCACCCCTCCACTTT
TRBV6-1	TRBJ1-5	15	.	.	CASSDRRSGNQPQHF	TGTGCCAGCAGTGACCGAAGGAGTGGCAATCAGCCCCAGCATTTT
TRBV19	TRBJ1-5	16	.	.	CASSIRGGFSNQPQHF	TGTGCCAGTAGTATCCGGGGGGGGTTTAGCAATCAGCCCCAGCATTTT
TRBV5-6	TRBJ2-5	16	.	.	CASTPRGRGGQETQYF	TGTGCCAGCACCCCCAGAGGAAGGGGAGGCCAAGAGACCCAGTACTTC
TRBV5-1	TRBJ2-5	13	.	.	CASSLAGGETQYF	TGCGCCAGCAGCTTGGCAGGAGGCGAGACCCAGTACTTC
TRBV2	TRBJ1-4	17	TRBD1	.	CASSEYIPGTENEKLFF	TGTGCCAGCAGTGAATATATCCCCGGGACAGAGAATGAAAAACTGTTTTTT
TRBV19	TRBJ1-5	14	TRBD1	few	CASRGLQSNQPQHF	TGTGCCAGCAGGGGGCTCCAGAGCAATCAGCCCCAGCATTTT
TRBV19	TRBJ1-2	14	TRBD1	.	CASSGQATYYGYTF	TGTGCCAGTAGTGGACAGGCTACGTACTATGGCTACACCTTC
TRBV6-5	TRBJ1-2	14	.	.	CASRLGPGSDGYTF	TGTGCCAGCAGACTAGGTCCGGGGTCGGATGGCTACACCTTC
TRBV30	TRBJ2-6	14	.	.	CAWSVRGGANVLTF	TGTGCCTGGAGTGTGCGTGGTGGGGCCAACGTCCTGACTTTC
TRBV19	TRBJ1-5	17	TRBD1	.	CASSMFADRGSNQPQHF	TGTGCCAGTAGTATGTTCGCCGACAGGGGTAGCAATCAGCCCCAGCATTTT
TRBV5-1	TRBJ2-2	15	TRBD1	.	CASREQGANTGELFF	TGCGCCAGCAGAGAACAGGGGGCAAACACCGGGGAGCTGTTTTTT
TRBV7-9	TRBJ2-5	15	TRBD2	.	CASSFPAGGSETQYF	TGTGCCAGCAGCTTCCCAGCGGGAGGGTCAGAGACCCAGTACTTC
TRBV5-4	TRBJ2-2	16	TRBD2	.	CASSAEVGGSTGELFF	TGTGCCAGCAGCGCAGAGGTCGGGGGGTCCACCGGGGAGCTGTTTTTT
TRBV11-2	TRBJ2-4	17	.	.	CASSVLGAGLAKNIQYF	TGTGCCAGCAGCGTCTTAGGGGCGGGGTTAGCCAAAAACATTCAGTACTTC
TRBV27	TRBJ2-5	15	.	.	CASSLGAGAWGTQYF	TGTGCCAGCAGCTTAGGGGCCGGCGCCTGGGGGACCCAGTACTTC
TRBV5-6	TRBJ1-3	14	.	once	CASSPRTAGNTIYF	TGTGCCAGCAGCCCTAGGACAGCTGGAAACACCATATATTTT
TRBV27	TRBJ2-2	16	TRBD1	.	CASSPAGGANTGELFF	TGTGCCAGCAGCCCCGCAGGGGGCGCGAACACCGGGGAGCTGTTTTTT
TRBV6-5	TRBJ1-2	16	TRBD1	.	CASSYRTTGGIWGYTF	TGTGCCAGCAGTTACAGGACGACAGGGGGGATCTGGGGCTACACCTTC
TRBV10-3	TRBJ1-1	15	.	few	CAISPDGGAGTEAFF	TGTGCCATCAGCCCTGACGGGGGGGCGGGTACTGAAGCTTTCTTT
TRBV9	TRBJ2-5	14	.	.	CASSGTEYQETQYF	TGTGCCAGCAGCGGGACAGAGTACCAAGAGACCCAGTACTTC
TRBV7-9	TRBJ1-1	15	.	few	CASSLAGGSGTEAFF	TGTGCCAGCAGCTTAGCGGGAGGGAGTGGCACTGAAGCTTTCTTT
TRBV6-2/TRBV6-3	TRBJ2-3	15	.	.	CASSYSTSSGDTQYF	TGTGCCAGCAGTTACTCGACCTCTAGTGGAGATACGCAGTATTTT
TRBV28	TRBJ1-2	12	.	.	CASSLSYYGYTF	TGTGCCAGCAGTTTGTCCTACTATGGCTACACCTTC
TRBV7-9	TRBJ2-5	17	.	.	CASRTVMGGAHLETQYF	TGTGCCAGCAGAACCGTCATGGGGGGGGCCCATCTGGAGACCCAGTACTTC
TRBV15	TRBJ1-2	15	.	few	CATSRVGRTNYGYTF	TGTGCCACCAGCAGAGTGGGGAGAACTAACTATGGCTACACCTTC
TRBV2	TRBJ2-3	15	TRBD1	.	CASTPRQGRTDTQYF	TGTGCCAGCACCCCCAGACAGGGGCGCACAGATACGCAGTATTTT
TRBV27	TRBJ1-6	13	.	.	CASRGSYNSPLHF	TGTGCCAGCAGGGGGAGCTATAATTCACCCCTCCACTTT
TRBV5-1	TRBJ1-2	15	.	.	CASSQSLGQHYGYTF	TGCGCCAGCAGCCAGAGTTTAGGACAGCATTATGGCTACACCTTC
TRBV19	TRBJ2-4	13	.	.	CASKVTGGDIQYF	TGTGCCAGTAAGGTTACAGGTGGGGACATTCAGTACTTC
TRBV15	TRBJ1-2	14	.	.	CATSRDRQVLGYTF	TGTGCCACCAGCAGAGATCGACAGGTACTTGGCTACACCTTC
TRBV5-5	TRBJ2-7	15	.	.	CASSLGVGARYEQYF	TGTGCCAGCAGCTTGGGAGTGGGGGCAAGGTACGAGCAGTACTTC
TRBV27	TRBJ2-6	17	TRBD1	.	CASSRDRAASGANVLTF	TGTGCCAGCAGCCGGGACAGGGCTGCCTCTGGGGCCAACGTCCTGACTTTC
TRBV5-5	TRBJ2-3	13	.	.	CASSLGAANTQYF	TGTGCCAGCAGCTTGGGTGCGGCAAATACGCAGTATTTT
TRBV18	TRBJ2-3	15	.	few	CASSTVRIGTDTQYF	TGTGCCAGCTCTACCGTTAGAATCGGGACAGATACGCAGTATTTT
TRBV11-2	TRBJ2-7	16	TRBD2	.	CASSLDPGRSSYEQYF	TGTGCCAGCAGCTTAGACCCCGGGAGGAGCTCCTACGAGCAGTACTTC
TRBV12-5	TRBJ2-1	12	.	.	CASGLDTNEQFF	TGTGCTAGTGGTCTCGACACCAATGAGCAGTTCTTC